This T cell receptor (beta chain) was found in a study of blood T cell repertoires in COVID-19. On the study more broadly: Sites in the United States, Italy and Spain provided acute and convalescent COVID-19 samples.

Authors' analysis steps: By means of reference gene primer amplification, nucleated cell counts were estimated. The assay was immunoSEQ multiplex PCR, and TCRdb's table has in-frame clones only and misses some. The D gene and trimming were derived from the DNA, and the V and J assignments and clone size from that table. The sample contains almost 250,000 clones, roughly 91% of which appear only once. Categorization into cohorts depended on clinical history that participants reported. Two consecutive negative NP/OP PCR tests, clearance, or resolved symptoms defined Cohort 3 recovery. V dropped 2 bases and J dropped 5; count of bases not matched to a gene: 8. From germline, CDR1 is LNHNV and CDR2 YYDKDF (reference sequence). The CDR3 contains 16 residues.

The sequence was collected from a young woman who had recovered from COVID-19. Sequencing was performed on PBMCs or T cells enriched from blood (not recorded which). The chain couples TRBV15 to TRBJ2-2; TRBD2 aligns across 7 bases. CDR3 amino acids: CATSRQPGLPTGELFF. CDR3 nucleotide sequence: TGTGCCACCAGCAGACAACCGGGACTACCAACCGGGGAGCTGTTTTTT.